These 27 T cell receptor beta chains share one sample of origin, sequenced in a study of blood T cell repertoires in COVID-19. Some clones are missing from TCRdb's copy, which holds only in-frame ones; the method was immunoSEQ multiplex PCR. The sample includes 120,000 or so clones, roughly 90% of them seen just once. Sequences were obtained from peripheral blood. These receptor sequences come from a man aged 50 or older with acute or convalescent COVID-19.

The J gene is TRBJ1-5, the V gene TRBV15; D is uncertain. This CDR3 is built from 13 residues. V was trimmed by 4 bases and J by 6 bases, leaving 10 bases between them. CDR1 and CDR2 (germline): LNHNV, YYDKDF (reference sequence). CDR3 nucleotide sequence: TGTGCCACCAGCATGGGAGATTTTCAGCCCCAGCATTTT. Protein: CATSMGDFQPQHF.

The chain couples TRBV30 to TRBJ1-1; D perhaps matches TRBD1 (5 bases). The CDR3 length is 11 residues. V lost 1 base to trimming and J lost 11 bases, with 11 bases between them. The germline CDR1 and CDR2 sequences are GTSNPN and SVGIG (reference sequence). This chain's CDR3 is CAWSDQGGAFF. The CDR3, as DNA: TGTGCCTGGAGTGATCAGGGAGGTGCTTTCTTT.

The genes are TRBV7-9 and TRBJ2-7; the D is unclear. This CDR3 contains 12 residues. The V and J ends lost 3 bases and 6 bases respectively, with 9 bases between them. Germline loops: CDR1 SEHNR, CDR2 FQNEAQ (reference sequence). The CDR3 is CASSFQTSEQYF. The CDR3 DNA sequence: TGTGCCAGCAGCTTTCAAACGAGCGAGCAGTACTTC.

V and J are TRBV6-5 and TRBJ1-2, with a weak D call TRBD1 (5 bases). CDR1 MNHEY and CDR2 SVGAGI come from the germline V gene. Trimming stripped 8 bases from V and 5 bases from J, with 18 bases between. The CDR3 runs to 14 residues. This CDR3 reads CASPVGEFVYGYTF. The CDR3 DNA sequence: TGTGCCAGCCCGGTAGGGGAATTTGTGTATGGCTACACCTTC.

The chain has TRBV11-2 and TRBJ2-7, with 9 positions matching TRBD2. J gave up 3 bases and V 7 bases, and 4 bases lay outside the gene matches. Germline assignment: CDR1 SGHAT and CDR2 FQNNGV. The CDR3 has 13 residues. CDR3 DNA sequence: TGTGCCAGCAAAGCGGGAGGAAGCTACGAGCAGTACTTC. Encoded protein: CASKAGGSYEQYF.

The gene calls are TRBV5-6 and TRBJ2-2; 7 bases agree with TRBD1. Per germline, CDR1 SGHDT and CDR2 YYEEEE. The CDR3 spans 15 residues. V trimming: 4 bases; J trimming: 6 bases; junction bases outside the gene matches: 9. The CDR3 is CASSHNRGWAGELFF. The CDR3 region has the DNA TGTGCCAGCAGCCACAACAGGGGTTGGGCCGGGGAGCTGTTTTTT.

CDR3 in amino acids: CASRPQGAGGYTF. CDR3 nucleotides: TGTGCCAGTAGGCCACAGGGGGCAGGGGGCTACACCTTC. The chain has TRBV19 and TRBJ1-2, with 9 bases matching TRBD1. The CDR3 loop spans 13 amino acids. V dropped 6 bases and J dropped 8; count of bases not matched to a gene: 7. Germline CDR1 is LNHDA and CDR2 is SQIVND (reference sequence).

This clone was detected only once. J is TRBJ1-1 and V is TRBV6-5, with D possibly being TRBD1 (6 bases). V gave up 4 bases and J gave up 5 bases, with 20 bases separating them. CDR1 MNHEY and CDR2 SVGAGI come from the germline V gene. This CDR3 has 16 amino acids. This CDR3 is CASSFNDWGGQTEAFF. DNA for the CDR3: TGTGCCAGCAGTTTCAACGACTGGGGGGGGCAAACTGAAGCTTTCTTT.

V usage is TRBV27 and J usage is TRBJ2-3; the D is unclear. Trimming left V 3 bases short and J 3 bases short, with 7 bases between. This CDR3 comprises 13 residues. Germline CDR1 MNHEY, CDR2 SMNVEV (reference sequence). CDR3 sequence: CASSLRPTDTQYF. CDR3 sequence (DNA): TGTGCCAGCAGTTTGCGGCCGACAGATACGCAGTATTTT.

This chain uses TRBV5-1 with TRBJ2-5, with 9 bases matching TRBD1. The CDR3 has 17 residues. The ends lost 0 bases at V and 1 base at J; junction bases unmatched: 7. Germline CDR1 SGHRS, CDR2 YFSETQ. Written as DNA, the CDR3 is TGCGCCAGCAGCTTGGGGACAGGGGCTGGGAGCCAAGAGACCCAGTACTTC. Translated, it gives CASSLGTGAGSQETQYF.

This clone has a single count. V usage is TRBV11-3 and J usage is TRBJ2-5; 7 bases are a match to TRBD1. This CDR3 contains 15 residues. In germline, CDR1 is SGHNT, CDR2 YENEEA. Unmatched junction bases numbered 10, after V lost 5 bases and J lost 4 bases. The CDR3 protein is CASSRRQGGLETQYF. In nucleotides, the CDR3 is TGTGCCAGCAGCCGGCGACAGGGCGGTTTAGAGACCCAGTACTTC.

J is TRBJ1-2 and V is TRBV11-3; no firm D call. V dropped 0 bases and J dropped 0 bases, with 14 bases sitting between them. The CDR3 sequence is 17 residues long. Germline values: CDR1 SGHNT, CDR2 YENEEA. The CDR3 DNA reads as TGTGCCAGCAGCTTAGACCTCTTAGGCGGAGCTAACTATGGCTACACCTTC. It codes for CASSLDLLGGANYGYTF.

Only a few counts were recorded for this clone. This chain connects TRBV9 to TRBJ1-1; 7 nucleotides line up with TRBD1. This CDR3 has 15 amino acids. Trimming at V came to 3 bases and at J to 3 bases, leaving 8 bases not matched to a gene. CDR1 SGDLS and CDR2 YYNGEE come from the germline V gene. The CDR3 DNA follows: TGTGCCAGCAGCGCGGGGGACAGCGAGTACACTGAAGCTTTCTTT. Translating gives CASSAGDSEYTEAFF. The full variable domain, its missing parts supplied by reference TRBV9 and TRBJ1-1, is DSGVTQTPKHLITATGQRVTLRCSPRSGDLSVYWYQQSLDQGLQFLIQYYNGEERAKGNILERFSAQQFPDLHSELNLSSLELGDSALYFCASSAGDSEYTEAFFGQGTRLTVV.

This rearrangement joins TRBV7-2 to TRBJ2-7; 11 nucleotides align to TRBD1. J was trimmed by 3 bases and V by 5 bases; bases with no gene match: 9. This CDR3 region has 16 residues. Germline V lookup: CDR1 SGHTA, CDR2 FQGNSA. CDR3 sequence reads: CASSRSTGTGGYEQYF. CDR3 coding DNA: TGTGCCAGCAGCCGTTCAACCGGGACAGGGGGCTACGAGCAGTACTTC. The complete variable domain, with remaining parts taken from reference TRBV7-2 and TRBJ2-7, reads GAGVSQSPSNKVTEKGKDVELRCDPISGHTALYWYRQSLGQGLEFLIYFQGNSAPDKSGLPSDRFSAERTGGSVSTLTIQRTQQEDSAVYLCASSRSTGTGGYEQYFGPGTRLTVT.

V and J are TRBV14 and TRBJ2-3, with 9 bases matching TRBD2. V shed 4 bases, J shed 1 base, and the junction held 3 bases outside the gene matches. CDR1 is SGHDN and CDR2 is FVKESK in the germline V gene. The CDR3 loop spans 15 amino acids. CDR3 nucleotides: TGTGCCAGCAGCCGCCGGACTAGCGGCACAGATACGCAGTATTTT. Residues: CASSRRTSGTDTQYF. The full variable domain, its missing parts supplied by reference TRBV14 and TRBJ2-3, is EAGVTQFPSHSVIEKGQTVTLRCDPISGHDNLYWYRRVMGKEIKFLLHFVKESKQDESGMPNNRFLAERTGGTYSTLKVQPAELEDSGVYFCASSRRTSGTDTQYFGPGTRLTVL.

This clone has a single count. V and J are TRBV27 and TRBJ2-7; TRBD2 might be the D (5 bases). The CDR3 contains 12 residues. The germline gives CDR1 MNHEY, CDR2 SMNVEV (reference sequence). V was clipped by 6 bases and J by 2 bases, with 8 bases between them. The DNA of the CDR3 is TGTGCCAGCAGGGACGGGACCTACGAGCAGTACTTC. Protein sequence: CASRDGTYEQYF.

The chain couples TRBV6-2 or TRBV6-3 to TRBJ2-5; D perhaps matches TRBD1 (6 bases). In germline, CDR1 is MNHEY, CDR2 SVGEGT. V was cut by 5 bases and J by 1 base, with 14 bases left in between. CDR3 length: 15 amino acids. CDR3 coding DNA: TGTGCCAGCAGTGTACTGGGACACCTCCAAGAGACCCAGTACTTC. It translates to CASSVLGHLQETQYF.

J is TRBJ2-7 and V is TRBV27; D not resolved. In germline, CDR1 is MNHEY, CDR2 SMNVEV (reference sequence). Trimming took 0 bases from V and 2 from J, leaving 11 bases between them. This CDR3 comprises 15 residues. CDR3 sequence: CASSLSVSQAYEQYF. The CDR3 nucleotides are TGTGCCAGCAGTTTATCCGTCAGCCAGGCCTACGAGCAGTACTTC.

The rearrangement joins TRBV9 to TRBJ1-2; 10 bases fit TRBD1. CDR1 is SGDLS, CDR2 YYNGEE, per germline. CDR3 length: 14 residues. V shed 4 bases and J 2 bases; nucleotides not matched to a gene: 2. The CDR3: CASSSGQGNYGYTF. The CDR3 DNA follows: TGTGCCAGCAGCTCGGGACAGGGGAACTATGGCTACACCTTC.

The chain uses TRBV6-6 and TRBJ2-3; TRBD2 aligns across 7 bases. The V gene end was trimmed by 4 bases and the J gene end by 2 bases; junction bases not matched to a gene: 6. Germline CDR1 is MNHNY and CDR2 is SVGAGI (reference sequence). The CDR3 is 15 residues long. The CDR3 here is CASSSYGRNTDTQYF. CDR3 in DNA: TGTGCCAGCAGTTCTTACGGGAGGAACACAGATACGCAGTATTTT.

The chain combines TRBV7-2 with TRBJ2-7; D not certain. The V and J ends lost 2 bases and 2 bases respectively, with 13 bases between them. Germline CDR1 is SGHTA and CDR2 is FQGNSA. CDR3 length: 15 residues. The CDR3: CASSLQESLAYEQYF. CDR3 nucleotides: TGTGCCAGCAGCTTACAGGAAAGCCTTGCCTACGAGCAGTACTTC. Full variable domain (rest looked up from reference TRBV7-2 and TRBJ2-7): GAGVSQSPSNKVTEKGKDVELRCDPISGHTALYWYRQSLGQGLEFLIYFQGNSAPDKSGLPSDRFSAERTGGSVSTLTIQRTQQEDSAVYLCASSLQESLAYEQYFGPGTRLTVT.

This sequence joins TRBV4-3 and TRBJ2-1; D not certain. The germline gives CDR1 LGHNA, CDR2 YSLEER. This CDR3 has 15 residues. Trimming took 5 bases from V and 0 from J, leaving 11 bases between them. CDR3 region: CASSNAASSYNEQFF. CDR3 DNA: TGCGCCAGCAGCAACGCCGCGAGCTCCTACAATGAGCAGTTCTTC.

The V call is TRBV5-1, the J call TRBJ1-2; D is uncertain. Germline loops: CDR1 SGHRS, CDR2 YFSETQ. With 1 base removed from V and 2 bases from J, the gap between germline ends came to 6 bases. This CDR3 contains 13 residues. The CDR3 here is CASSLSVNYGYTF. The CDR3 DNA is TGCGCCAGCAGCTTGTCTGTAAACTATGGCTACACCTTC. Based on the CDR3 plus reference TRBV5-1 and TRBJ1-2, the full variable domain is KAGVTQTPRYLIKTRGQQVTLSCSPISGHRSVSWYQQTPGQGLQFLFEYFSETQRNKGNFPGRFSGRQFSNSRSEMNVSTLELGDSALYLCASSLSVNYGYTFGSGTRLTVV.

This clone was detected only once. The chain combines TRBV13 with TRBJ1-2; 9 bases line up with TRBD1. V lost 5 bases to trimming and J lost 6 bases; unmatched junction nucleotides: 7. The CDR3 is 14 residues long. Per germline, CDR1 PRHDT and CDR2 FYEKMQ (reference sequence). The CDR3 nucleotides are TGTGCCAGCAGCCTCGGGACAGGGCGAAATGGCTACACCTTC. It encodes CASSLGTGRNGYTF.

The CDR3 region has the DNA TGCGCCAGCAGCTTGAGGACAGGGTTTCGGGAGACCCAGTACTTC. Encoded protein: CASSLRTGFRETQYF. The chain combines TRBV5-1 with TRBJ2-5; TRBD1 matches 8 bases. Germline values: CDR1 SGHRS, CDR2 YFSETQ. Trimming cost V 1 base and J 5 bases; bases outside gene matches: 7. This CDR3 region has 15 residues.

The V and J genes are TRBV30 and TRBJ1-5, with D unresolved. Germline V gene sequence: CDR1 GTSNPN, CDR2 SVGIG (reference sequence). The CDR3 loop spans 13 amino acids. With 0 bases removed from V and 3 bases from J, the gap between germline ends came to 6 bases. CDR3 coding DNA: TGTGCCTGGAGTGTGGTCTACAATCAGCCCCAGCATTTT. This encodes CAWSVVYNQPQHF.

This clone was recorded only once. The CDR3 DNA follows: TGTGCCAGCACCCCGATGGACAACCACTACGAGCAGTACTTC. This encodes CASTPMDNHYEQYF. The V call is TRBV7-9, the J call TRBJ2-7; perhaps TRBD1 as D (5 bases). Per the germline V gene, CDR1 is SEHNR and CDR2 is FQNEAQ (reference sequence). This CDR3 comprises 14 residues. V was cut by 7 bases and J by 3 bases, with 16 bases left in between.